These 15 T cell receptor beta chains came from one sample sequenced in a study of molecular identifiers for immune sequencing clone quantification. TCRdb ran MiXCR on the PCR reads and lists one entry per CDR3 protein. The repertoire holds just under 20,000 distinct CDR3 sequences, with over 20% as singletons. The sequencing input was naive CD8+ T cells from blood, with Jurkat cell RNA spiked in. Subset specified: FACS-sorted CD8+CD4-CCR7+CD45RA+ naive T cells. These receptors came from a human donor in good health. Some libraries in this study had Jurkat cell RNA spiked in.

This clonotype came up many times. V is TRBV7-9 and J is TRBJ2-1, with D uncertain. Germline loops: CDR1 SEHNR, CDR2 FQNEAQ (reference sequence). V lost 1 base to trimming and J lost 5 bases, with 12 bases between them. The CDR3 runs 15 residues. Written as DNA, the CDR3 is TGTGCCAGCAGCTTAGGATATGGGTTCCACAATGAGCAGTTCTTC. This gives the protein CASSLGYGFHNEQFF.

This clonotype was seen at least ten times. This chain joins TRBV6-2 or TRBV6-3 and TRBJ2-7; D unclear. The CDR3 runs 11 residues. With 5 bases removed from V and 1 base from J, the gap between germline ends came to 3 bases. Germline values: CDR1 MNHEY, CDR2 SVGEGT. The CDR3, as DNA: TGTGCCAGCAGTACATCCTACGAGCAGTACTTC. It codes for CASSTSYEQYF.

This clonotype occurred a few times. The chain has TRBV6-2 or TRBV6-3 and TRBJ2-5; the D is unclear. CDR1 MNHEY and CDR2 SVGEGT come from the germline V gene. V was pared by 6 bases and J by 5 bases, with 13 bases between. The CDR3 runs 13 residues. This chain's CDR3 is CASRAFLRETQYF. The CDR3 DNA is TGTGCCAGCAGGGCCTTCCTACGGGAGACCCAGTACTTC.

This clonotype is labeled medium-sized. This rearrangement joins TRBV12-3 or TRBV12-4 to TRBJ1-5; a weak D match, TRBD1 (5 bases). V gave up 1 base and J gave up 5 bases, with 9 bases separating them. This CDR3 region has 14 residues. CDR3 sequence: CASSLGGADQPQHF. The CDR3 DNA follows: TGTGCCAGCAGTTTAGGAGGGGCCGATCAGCCCCAGCATTTT.

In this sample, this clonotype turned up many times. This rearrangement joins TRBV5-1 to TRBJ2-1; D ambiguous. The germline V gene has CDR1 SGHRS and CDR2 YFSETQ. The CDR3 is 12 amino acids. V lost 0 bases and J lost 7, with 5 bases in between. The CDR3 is CASSLAGNEQFF. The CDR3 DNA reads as TGCGCCAGCAGCTTGGCTGGAAATGAGCAGTTCTTC.

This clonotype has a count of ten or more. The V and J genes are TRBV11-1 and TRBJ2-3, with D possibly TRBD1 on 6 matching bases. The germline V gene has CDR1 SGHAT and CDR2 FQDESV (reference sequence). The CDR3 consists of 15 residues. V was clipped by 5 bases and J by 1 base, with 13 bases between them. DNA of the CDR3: TGTGCCAGCAGCATTCCCAGGGGACGCACAGATACGCAGTATTTT. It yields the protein CASSIPRGRTDTQYF.

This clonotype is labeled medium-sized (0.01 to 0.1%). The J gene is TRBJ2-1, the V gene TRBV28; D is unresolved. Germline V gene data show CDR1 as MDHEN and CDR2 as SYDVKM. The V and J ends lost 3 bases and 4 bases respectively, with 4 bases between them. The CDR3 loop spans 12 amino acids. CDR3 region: CASSFLYNEQFF. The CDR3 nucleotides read TGTGCCAGCAGTTTTTTGTACAATGAGCAGTTCTTC.

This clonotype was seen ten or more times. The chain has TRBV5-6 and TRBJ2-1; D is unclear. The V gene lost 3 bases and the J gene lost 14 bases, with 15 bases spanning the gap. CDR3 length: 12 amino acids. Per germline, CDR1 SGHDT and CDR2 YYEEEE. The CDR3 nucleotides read TGTGCCAGCAGCTACGGTTCCACGCAAGAGTTCTTC. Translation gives CASSYGSTQEFF.

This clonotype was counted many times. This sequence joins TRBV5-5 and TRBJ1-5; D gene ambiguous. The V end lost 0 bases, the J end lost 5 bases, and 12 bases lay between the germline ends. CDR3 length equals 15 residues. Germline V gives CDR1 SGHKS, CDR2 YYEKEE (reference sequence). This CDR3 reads CASSLEGNRHQPQHF. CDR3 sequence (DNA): TGTGCCAGCAGCTTGGAAGGGAATCGGCATCAGCCCCAGCATTTT.

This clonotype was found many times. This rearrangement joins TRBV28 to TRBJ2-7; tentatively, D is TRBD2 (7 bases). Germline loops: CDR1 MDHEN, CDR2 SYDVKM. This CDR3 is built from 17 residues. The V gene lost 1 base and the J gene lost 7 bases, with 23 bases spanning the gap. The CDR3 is CASSLFGGGGLKPEQYF. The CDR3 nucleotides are TGTGCCAGCAGTTTATTTGGGGGGGGGGGGCTAAAACCAGAGCAGTACTTC.

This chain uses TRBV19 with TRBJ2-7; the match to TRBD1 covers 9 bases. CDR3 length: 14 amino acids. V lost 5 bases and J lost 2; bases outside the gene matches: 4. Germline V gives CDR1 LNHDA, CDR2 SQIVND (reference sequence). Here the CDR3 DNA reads TGTGCCAGTAGTGACACAGGGGGCGCCTACGAGCAGTACTTC. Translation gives CASSDTGGAYEQYF.

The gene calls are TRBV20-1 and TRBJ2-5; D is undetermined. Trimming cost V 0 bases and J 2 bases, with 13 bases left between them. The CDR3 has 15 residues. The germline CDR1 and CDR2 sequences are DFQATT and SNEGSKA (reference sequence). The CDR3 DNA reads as TGCAGTGCTAGAGAGCATAGGCAGGATCAAGAGACCCAGTACTTC. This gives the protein CSAREHRQDQETQYF.

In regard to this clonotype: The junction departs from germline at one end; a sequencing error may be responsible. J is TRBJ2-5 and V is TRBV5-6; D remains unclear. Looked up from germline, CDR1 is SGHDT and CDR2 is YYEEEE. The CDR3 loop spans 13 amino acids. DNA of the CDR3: TGTGTCAGCACTGGGGAAATACAAGAGACCCAGTACTTC. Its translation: CVSTGEIQETQYF.

Here the CDR3 DNA reads TGTGCCAGCAAAACTAGCGGGAAGTACAATGAGCAGTTCTTC. Its protein is CASKTSGKYNEQFF. The chain carries TRBV13 and TRBJ2-1, with 10 bases that match TRBD2. V lost 7 bases, J lost 4 bases, and 4 bases stayed unmatched. Looked up from germline, CDR1 is PRHDT and CDR2 is FYEKMQ (reference sequence). The CDR3 runs to 14 residues.

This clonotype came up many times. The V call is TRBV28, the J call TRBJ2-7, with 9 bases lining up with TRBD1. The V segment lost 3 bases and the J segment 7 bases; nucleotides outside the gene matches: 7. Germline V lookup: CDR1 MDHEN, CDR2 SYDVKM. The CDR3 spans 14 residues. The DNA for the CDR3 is TGTGCCAGCAGTTTCCCGGGACAGGGACTGGAGCAGTACTTC. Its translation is CASSFPGQGLEQYF.